The 2 T cell receptor beta chains below come from one sample, sequenced in a study of neurological immune-mediated disorders. TCRdb independently ran MiXCR on the 5' RACE reads; one entry per CDR3 protein. The profile covers tens of thousands of distinct CDR3 sequences, with over 9% appearing a single time and around 21% taken by the ten largest. The material sequenced was PBMCs. The source of these receptors is a woman between 35 and 50 years old with HTLV-1-associated myelopathy (HAM/TSP).

This clonotype occurred many times. The rearrangement uses TRBV25-1 and TRBJ2-5; TRBD1 is a possible D gene (6 bases). Germline CDR1 and CDR2: MGHDK and SYGVNS. This CDR3 is built from 14 residues. CDR3 in DNA: TGTGTACGGCCTCGGACAGCGTACCAAGAGACCCAGTACTTC. Encoded protein: CVRPRTAYQETQYF. The full variable domain, completed using reference TRBV25-1 and TRBJ2-5, is EADIYQTPRYLVIGTGKKITLECSQTMGHDKMYWYQQDPGMELHLIHYSYGVNSTEKGDLSSESTVSRIRTEHFPLTLESARPSHTSQYLCVRPRTAYQETQYFGPGTRLLVL.

This clonotype was seen ten or more times. This rearrangement joins TRBV7-2 to TRBJ2-5; D not resolved. Germline V gene data show CDR1 as SGHTA and CDR2 as FQGNSA. The CDR3 consists of 15 residues. Trimming shortened V by 0 bases and J by 4 bases, and 12 bases separated the two germline ends. CDR3 bases: TGTGCCAGCAGCTTAGCGCTGGCAGTAAGAGAGACCCAGTACTTC. Its protein is CASSLALAVRETQYF.